These T cell receptor beta chains were read from a single sample in a study of STAT5B mutations in CD4+ large granular lymphocyte leukemia. Repertoires were generated with immunoSEQ multiplex PCR, while TCRdb's copy carries only in-frame clones and drops some. The sample contains approximately 30,000 clones, approximately 80% of which appear only once. The sample consisted of CD4+ T cells from blood buffy coats. These receptors all stem from a human donor in good health. CDR3s include the opening cysteine and the closing phenylalanine or tryptophan. Expanded clones get a size class; other rows say once, few or many, or leave the size out.

clone_size | j_call | v_call | cdr3_length | cdr3_aa
once | TRBJ2-5 | TRBV7-8 | 13 | CASSLGGVGTQYF
NA | TRBJ1-6 | TRBV9 | 14 | CASSPLGVNSPLHF
NA | TRBJ1-2 | TRBV10-3 | 13 | CAISEDRGYGYTF
NA | TRBJ2-6 | TRBV7-8 | 17 | CASSPGPPNSGANVLTF
once | TRBJ2-3 | TRBV5-4 | 15 | CASSSHRGLPDTQYF
NA | TRBJ2-4 | TRBV19 | 15 | CASSSTGVAKNIQYF
NA | TRBJ2-7 | TRBV10-2 | 16 | CASSDPSMGDPYEQYF
NA | TRBJ1-1 | TRBV29-1 | 11 | CSVGMNTEAFF
NA | TRBJ1-5 | TRBV11-2 | 15 | CASSLGTGSNQPQHF
NA | TRBJ2-1 | TRBV5-1 | 16 | CASSLAPSGTSNEQFF
NA | TRBJ2-1 | TRBV28 | 14 | CASSLAGGYNEQFF
NA | TRBJ2-1 | TRBV5-6 | 14 | CASSFTGSYNEQFF
once | TRBJ2-2 | TRBV6-6 | 16 | CASNSGWGQGSGELFF
few | TRBJ2-3 | TRBV10-1 | 13 | CASSAQSLGTQYF
NA | TRBJ2-2 | TRBV18 | 17 | CASSPDPAGTNTGELFF
NA | TRBJ2-3 | TRBV7-8 | 15 | CASVASGISTDTQYF
NA | TRBJ2-2 | TRBV5-1 | 17 | CASSLRRGQGNTGELFF
once | TRBJ2-6 | TRBV5-6 | 17 | CASNPWALASGANVLTF
NA | TRBJ2-2 | TRBV6-5 | 12 | CASDSGSGELFF
NA | TRBJ2-5 | TRBV5-4 | 16 | CASSSPGRVGEETQYF
NA | TRBJ2-3 | TRBV5-6 | 16 | CASSRGRGASTDTQYF
NA | TRBJ2-7 | TRBV5-4 | 14 | CASSFRGGSYEQYF
NA | TRBJ2-6 | TRBV15 | 18 | CATSKGQGPYSGANVLTF
once | TRBJ1-6 | TRBV27 | 16 | CASSLRWSSYNSPLHF
NA | TRBJ2-1 | TRBV6-1 | 14 | CATGLAGTYNEQFF
once | TRBJ2-7 | TRBV29-1 | 13 | CSVSPGGTYEQYF
NA | TRBJ2-7 | TRBV28 | 13 | CASSPRASYEQYF
NA | TRBJ1-2 | TRBV6-5 | 13 | CASKWDRAYGYTF
few | TRBJ2-5 | TRBV2 | 14 | CASTAGTLQETQYF
NA | TRBJ2-1 | TRBV9 | 16 | CASSVGASGRYNEQFF
NA | TRBJ2-2 | TRBV7-2 | 16 | CASSLTPVPTTGELFF
NA | TRBJ2-1 | TRBV25-1 | 12 | CASRTGWNEQFF
NA | TRBJ1-2 | TRBV18 | 14 | CASSPPRGDYGYTF
NA | TRBJ2-7 | TRBV10-1 | 15 | CASRGTGNSSYEQYF
NA | TRBJ2-1 | TRBV11-3 | 15 | CASSYTSGRGNEQFF
once | TRBJ2-7 | TRBV6-5 | 13 | CASSYSRSFEQYF
few | TRBJ1-2 | TRBV6-1 | 12 | CASSLENYGYTF
NA | TRBJ2-1 | TRBV7-2 | 15 | CASSTRDSFRNEQFF
NA | TRBJ1-5 | TRBV19 | 15 | CASSIRGQGGQPQHF
once | TRBJ2-2 | TRBV7-6 | 15 | CASSLAVGVVGELFF
few | TRBJ1-5 | TRBV2 | 15 | CASRATGNGNQPQHF
NA | TRBJ1-5 | TRBV5-1 | 15 | CASSLRPGYNQPQHF
NA | TRBJ2-7 | TRBV29-1 | 14 | CSVELIGLSDEQYF
few | TRBJ1-5 | TRBV6-1 | 15 | CASSEAGGSHQPQHF
NA | TRBJ1-5 | TRBV10-1 | 13 | CASSGGLGQPQHF
NA | TRBJ2-4 | TRBV7-2 | 13 | CASSQVTGNIQYF
NA | TRBJ2-3 | TRBV5-1 | 14 | CASSLSGREDTQYF
once | TRBJ2-1 | TRBV28 | 14 | CASQVGAANNEQFF
NA | TRBJ1-2 | TRBV28 | 17 | CASSSQASFWQAIGYTF
NA | TRBJ2-5 | TRBV5-4 | 14 | CASSTEQARVTQYF
NA | TRBJ1-3 | TRBV5-5 | 16 | CASSLELGGTGNTIYF